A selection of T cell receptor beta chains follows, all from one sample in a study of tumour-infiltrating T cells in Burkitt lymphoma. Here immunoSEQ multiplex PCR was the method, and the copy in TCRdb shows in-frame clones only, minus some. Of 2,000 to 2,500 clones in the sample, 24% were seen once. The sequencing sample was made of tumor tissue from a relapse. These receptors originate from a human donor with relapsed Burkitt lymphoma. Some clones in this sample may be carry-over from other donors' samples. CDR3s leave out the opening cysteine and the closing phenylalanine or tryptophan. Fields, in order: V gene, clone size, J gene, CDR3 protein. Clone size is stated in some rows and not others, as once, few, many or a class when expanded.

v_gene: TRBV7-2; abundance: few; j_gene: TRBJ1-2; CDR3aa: ASSLERRGAVT
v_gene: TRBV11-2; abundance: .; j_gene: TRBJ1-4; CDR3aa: ASSGGGGTNEKLF
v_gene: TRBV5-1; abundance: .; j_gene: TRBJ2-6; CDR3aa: ASSSQGAVSGANVLT
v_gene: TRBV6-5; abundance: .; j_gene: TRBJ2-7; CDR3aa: ASIPGPGRDYEQY
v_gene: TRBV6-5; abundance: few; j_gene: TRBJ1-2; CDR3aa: ASSLIPGGGYT
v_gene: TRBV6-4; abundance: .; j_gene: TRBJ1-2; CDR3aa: ASSDSNSGSYT
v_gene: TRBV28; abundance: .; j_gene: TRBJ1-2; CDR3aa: PTPPNYGYT
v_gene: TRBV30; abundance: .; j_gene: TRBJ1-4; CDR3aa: GGAPRKLF
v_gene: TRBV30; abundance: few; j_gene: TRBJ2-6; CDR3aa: AWRVSGANVLT
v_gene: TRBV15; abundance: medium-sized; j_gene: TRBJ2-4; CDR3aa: ATSSGGRWDIQY
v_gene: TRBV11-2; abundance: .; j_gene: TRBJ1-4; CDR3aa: ASSLDTTGQLF
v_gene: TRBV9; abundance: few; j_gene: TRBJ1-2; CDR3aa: ASSVEGAGRPHPYGYT
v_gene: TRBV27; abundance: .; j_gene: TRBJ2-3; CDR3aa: TSSSSGGATDTQY
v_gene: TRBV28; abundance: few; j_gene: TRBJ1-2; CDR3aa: ASSLPGTGDYGYT
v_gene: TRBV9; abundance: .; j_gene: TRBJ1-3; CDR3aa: ASGPGPMIY
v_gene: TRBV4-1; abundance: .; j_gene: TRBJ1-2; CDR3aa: ASRVHPRLYGYT
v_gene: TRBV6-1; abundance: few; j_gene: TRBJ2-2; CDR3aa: ASSETGDTGELF
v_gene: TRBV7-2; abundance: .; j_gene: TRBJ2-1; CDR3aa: ASSLGRYNEQF
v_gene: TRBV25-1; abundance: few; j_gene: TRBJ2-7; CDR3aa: ASSRTGAGSYEQY
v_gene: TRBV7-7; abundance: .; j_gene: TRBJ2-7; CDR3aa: ASSLSQGNEQY
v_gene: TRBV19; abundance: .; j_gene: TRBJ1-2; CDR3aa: ASSIFSDYGYT
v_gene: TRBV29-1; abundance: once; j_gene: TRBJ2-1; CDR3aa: SVATGTVDDEQF
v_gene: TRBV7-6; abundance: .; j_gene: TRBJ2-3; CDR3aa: ASSLVPQGEPTDTQY
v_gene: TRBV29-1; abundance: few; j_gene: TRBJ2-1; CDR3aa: SVFGRGPRGTYNEQF
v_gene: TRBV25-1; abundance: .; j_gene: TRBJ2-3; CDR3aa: ASSEWGGGTQY
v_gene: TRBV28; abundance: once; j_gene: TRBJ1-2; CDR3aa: ASSTYQGAESYT
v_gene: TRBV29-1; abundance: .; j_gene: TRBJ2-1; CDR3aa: SVMSTTEQF
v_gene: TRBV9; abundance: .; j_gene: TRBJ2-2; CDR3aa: ASSPWTSMGTGELF
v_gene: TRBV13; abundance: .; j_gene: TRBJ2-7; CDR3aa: ASSSGTGDEQY
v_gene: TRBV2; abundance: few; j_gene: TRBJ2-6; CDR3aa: ASSVDSVYSGANVLT
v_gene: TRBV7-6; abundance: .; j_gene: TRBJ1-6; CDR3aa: ASSLGKRAGGNSPLH
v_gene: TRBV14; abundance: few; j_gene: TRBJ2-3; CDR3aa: ASSQGWGSRRADTQY
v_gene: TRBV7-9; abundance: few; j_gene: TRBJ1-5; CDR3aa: ASSLSNQPQH
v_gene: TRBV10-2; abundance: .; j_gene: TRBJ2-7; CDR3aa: ASGLQLSYEQY
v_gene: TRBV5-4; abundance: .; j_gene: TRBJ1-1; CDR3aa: ASRPKLGEGDTEAF
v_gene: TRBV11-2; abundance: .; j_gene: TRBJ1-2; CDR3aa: ASSLGVGTGGYT
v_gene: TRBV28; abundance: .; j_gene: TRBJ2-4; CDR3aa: ASSNPDNPKAKNIQY
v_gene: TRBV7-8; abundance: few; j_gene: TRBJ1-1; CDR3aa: ASSSRQDMNTEAF
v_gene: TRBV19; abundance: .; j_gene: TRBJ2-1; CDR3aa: ASSIGLVQSDEQF
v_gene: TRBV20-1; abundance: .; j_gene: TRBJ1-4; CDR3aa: SARKKLF
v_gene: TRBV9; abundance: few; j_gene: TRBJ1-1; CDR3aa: ASSPRTSDRKAF
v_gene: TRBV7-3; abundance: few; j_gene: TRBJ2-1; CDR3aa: ASSHRLAGASLDEQF
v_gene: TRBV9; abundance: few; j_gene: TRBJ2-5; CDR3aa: ASSPSGGKFEETQY
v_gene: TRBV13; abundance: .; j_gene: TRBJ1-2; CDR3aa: ASEGRNYGYT
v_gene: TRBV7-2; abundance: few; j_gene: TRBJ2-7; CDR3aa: ASSFTFAGVYEQY
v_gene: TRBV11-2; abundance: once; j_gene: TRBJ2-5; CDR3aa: AGAVGGSETQY
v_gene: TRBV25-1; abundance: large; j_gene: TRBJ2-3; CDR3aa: ASASWGGTDTQY
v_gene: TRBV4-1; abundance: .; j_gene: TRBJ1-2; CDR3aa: ASSQDGAANYGYT
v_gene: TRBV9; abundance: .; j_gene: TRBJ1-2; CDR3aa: ASTLGGDYGYT
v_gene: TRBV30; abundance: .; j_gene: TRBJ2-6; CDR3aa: AWSVFLKQPLFSGANVLT
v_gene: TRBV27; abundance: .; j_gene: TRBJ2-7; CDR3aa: ASSRIRSGDSYEQY
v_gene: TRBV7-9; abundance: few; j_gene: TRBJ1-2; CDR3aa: ASSLGTEYGYT
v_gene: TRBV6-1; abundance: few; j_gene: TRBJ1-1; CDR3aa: ASSVGQGANEAF
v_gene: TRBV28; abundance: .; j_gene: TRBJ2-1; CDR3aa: ASSPGHLAGWTEQF
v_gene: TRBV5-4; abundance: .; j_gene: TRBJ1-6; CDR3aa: ASHSGGMGNSPLH
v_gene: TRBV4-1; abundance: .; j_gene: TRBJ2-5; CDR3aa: ASSSYGLQETQY
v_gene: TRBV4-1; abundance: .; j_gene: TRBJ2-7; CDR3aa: ASSQYTSGEQY
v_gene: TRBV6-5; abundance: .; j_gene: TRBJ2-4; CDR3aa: ASRPTVAKNIQY
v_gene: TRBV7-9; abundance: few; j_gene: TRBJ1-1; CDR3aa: ASSLGQGAVEAF